One and the same sample provided the 31 T cell receptor beta chains below, sequenced in a study of monozygotic twins with inflammatory bowel disease. Reanalyzing the 5' RACE reads, TCRdb keeps one entry per CDR3 protein, without DNA. This sample's table reports over 120,000 distinct CDR3 sequences. The specimen was blood. These receptors were collected from a human donor with ulcerative colitis or Crohn's disease, or a healthy co-twin of an affected twin (not recorded which).

This chain connects TRBV10-3 to TRBJ2-1; no DNA is available, so the TRBD2 call from TCRdb remains unchecked. Germline V gene data show CDR1 as ENHRY and CDR2 as SYGVKD. This CDR3 has 17 amino acids. The CDR3 sequence: CAISESPSGRGYNEQFF.

Here the CDR3 reads CASSLIGGSYNEQFF. This rearrangement joins TRBV11-2 to TRBJ2-1. The CDR3 consists of 15 residues. Germline CDR1 SGHAT, CDR2 FQNNGV.

This chain joins TRBV10-3 and TRBJ2-1; no DNA is available, so the TRBD2 call from TCRdb remains unchecked. Germline V gene sequence: CDR1 ENHRY, CDR2 SYGVKD. CDR3 length equals 13 residues. Here the CDR3 reads CATMGTSGNEQFF.

The chain recombines TRBV6-2 or TRBV6-3 with TRBJ2-5. CDR3 size: 12 residues. Germline CDR1 and CDR2: MNHEY and SVGEGT. CDR3 region: CASSSGPETQYF.

The V and J genes are TRBV5-1 and TRBJ2-3. CDR1 and CDR2 (germline): SGHRS, YFSETQ. This CDR3 comprises 12 residues. The CDR3 sequence: CASSPVGDTQYF.

This rearrangement joins TRBV30 to TRBJ2-6. The CDR3 is made up of 13 amino acids. Germline CDR1 reads GTSNPN; CDR2 reads SVGIG (reference sequence). The chain's CDR3 is CAWSVNGANVLTF.

The chain recombines TRBV24-1 with TRBJ2-5; the D call from TCRdb, TRBD1, cannot be confirmed without DNA. This CDR3 contains 14 residues. CDR1 and CDR2 from the germline V gene are KGHDR and SFDVKD. CDR3: CATSEPGPPRTQYF.

The rearrangement links TRBV3-1 to TRBJ2-2; TCRdb indicates TRBD1, and absent DNA this call remains unverified. CDR3 length equals 14 residues. Germline CDR1 LGHDT, CDR2 YNNKEL (reference sequence). CDR3 in amino acids: CASSHLGRPGELFF.

The V call is TRBV7-2, the J call TRBJ2-7; absent DNA, TCRdb's TRBD1 call cannot be checked. Germline values: CDR1 SGHTA, CDR2 FQGNSA. The CDR3 length is 12 residues. This CDR3 reads CASSSRQGEQYF.

The CDR3 here is CASQKTRVLNTKAFF. J is TRBJ1-1 and V is TRBV5-1; TCRdb outputs TRBD1, but without DNA this stays unchecked. CDR1 is SGHRS, CDR2 YFSETQ, per germline. This CDR3 region has 15 residues.

The chain joins TRBV24-1 to TRBJ2-5; TCRdb's D call of TRBD1 is untestable without DNA. Germline-derived CDR1 and CDR2 are KGHDR and SFDVKD. The CDR3 is 16 residues long. The CDR3 loop reads CATSDPGIGYEETQYF.

The V and J genes are TRBV7-3 and TRBJ2-2; the D gene TCRdb calls, TRBD2, cannot be checked with no DNA. CDR1 is SGHTA and CDR2 is FQGTGA in the germline V gene. This CDR3 has 16 residues. CDR3 sequence reads: CASSFASGSIAGELFF.

This chain joins TRBV5-1 and TRBJ2-1; TCRdb's D call, TRBD2, is unchecked because there is no DNA. Germline V gene sequence: CDR1 SGHRS, CDR2 YFSETQ. The CDR3 totals 16 residues. This chain's CDR3 is CASGITGTSVGNEQFF.

The J gene is TRBJ1-5, the V gene TRBV23-1; TCRdb reports TRBD1, a call that lacks DNA to check it against. TRBV23-1 is treated as an ORF (open reading frame) with a function not yet certain. The length of the CDR3 is 16 residues. The CDR3 loop reads CASSQYQGERNQPQHF.

The rearrangement joins TRBV5-5 to TRBJ2-7. The CDR3 spans 14 residues. Per the germline V gene, CDR1 is SGHKS and CDR2 is YYEKEE (reference sequence). The CDR3 loop is CASTWAGSSYEQYF.

The chain links TRBV5-1 to TRBJ1-1. This CDR3 has 16 amino acids. The germline gives CDR1 SGHRS, CDR2 YFSETQ. The CDR3 here is CASSLGGPRRNTEAFF.

The chain recombines TRBV5-6 with TRBJ2-1. This CDR3 is built from 11 residues. Germline CDR1 is SGHDT and CDR2 is YYEEEE. This CDR3 reads CASSLEGSQFF.

The rearrangement links TRBV7-3 to TRBJ2-5; the D call from TCRdb, TRBD2, cannot be confirmed without DNA. The CDR3 contains 16 residues. CDR1 SGHTA and CDR2 FQGTGA come from the germline V gene. CDR3 region: CASSQTGTNPEETQYF.

The chain couples TRBV5-5 to TRBJ2-1; with no DNA, the TCRdb D assignment of TRBD2 cannot be verified. This CDR3 has 14 residues. Germline V lookup: CDR1 SGHKS, CDR2 YYEKEE (reference sequence). The chain's CDR3 is CASSLNSGYNEQFF. Full variable domain (outside the CDR3, taken from reference TRBV5-5 and TRBJ2-1): DAGVTQSPTHLIKTRGQQVTLRCSPISGHKSVSWYQQVLGQGPQFIFQYYEKEERGRGNFPDRFSARQFPNYSSELNVNALLLGDSALYLCASSLNSGYNEQFFGPGTRLTVL.

This rearrangement joins TRBV6-1 to TRBJ2-2; the D call of TRBD2 rests on TCRdb alone, since no DNA is present to check it. Germline V gene lookup returns CDR1 MNHNS and CDR2 SASEGT. The CDR3 covers 15 residues. The CDR3 spells CASSSGSLGTGELFF.

V gene TRBV13 combines with J gene TRBJ2-1; TCRdb names TRBD1, which stays unverified in the absence of DNA. This CDR3 is built from 15 residues. Germline CDR1 and CDR2: PRHDT and FYEKMQ (reference sequence). CDR3 region: CASRSPSGPYNEQFF.

The rearrangement uses TRBV7-9 and TRBJ2-1. The length of the CDR3 is 11 residues. Germline CDR1 and CDR2: SEHNR and FQNEAQ (reference sequence). This CDR3 reads CASSLLGEQFF.

The chain is built from TRBV24-1 and TRBJ2-1; TCRdb designates TRBD2, a call that cannot be tested without DNA. This CDR3 has 14 residues. Germline-derived CDR1 and CDR2 are KGHDR and SFDVKD. This chain's CDR3 is CATSGSLAGGEQFF.

V is TRBV12-3 or TRBV12-4 and J is TRBJ2-7; TCRdb selects TRBD2, and the lack of DNA leaves this call unchecked. The length of the CDR3 is 16 residues. The CDR3 protein is CASLPGLAGASHEQYF.

The chain carries TRBV5-5 and TRBJ2-5. The CDR3 extends over 14 amino acids. Germline V gene data show CDR1 as SGHKS and CDR2 as YYEKEE (reference sequence). CDR3 amino acids: CASSFRISQETQYF.

This chain joins TRBV20-1 and TRBJ2-5; TCRdb reports TRBD2, a call that lacks DNA to check it against. The CDR3 is 13 amino acids. The germline CDR1 and CDR2 sequences are DFQATT and SNEGSKA (reference sequence). This chain's CDR3 is CSARASGSETQYF.

The chain joins TRBV28 to TRBJ2-4; TCRdb picks TRBD2, but there is no DNA to check that call. This CDR3 spans 13 amino acids. Germline V gene data show CDR1 as MDHEN and CDR2 as SYDVKM. The CDR3 protein is CASGLAGGNIQYF.

This rearrangement joins TRBV7-9 to TRBJ2-7; the D call from TCRdb, TRBD2, cannot be confirmed without DNA. This CDR3 has 15 residues. Per germline, CDR1 SEHNR and CDR2 FQNEAQ (reference sequence). CDR3 sequence reads: CASSGTRALLYEQYF. Full variable domain (rest looked up from reference TRBV7-9 and TRBJ2-7): DTGVSQNPRHKITKRGQNVTFRCDPISEHNRLYWYRQTLGQGPEFLTYFQNEAQLEKSRLLSDRFSAERPKGSFSTLEIQRTEQGDSAMYLCASSGTRALLYEQYFGPGTRLTVT.

The chain employs TRBV9 and TRBJ2-3; with no DNA, the TCRdb D assignment of TRBD2 cannot be verified. This CDR3 region has 15 residues. CDR1 and CDR2 from the germline V gene are SGDLS and YYNGEE. The CDR3 region is CASSVGGQSTDTQYF.

This sequence joins TRBV10-3 and TRBJ2-7; TCRdb's D call, TRBD1, is unchecked because there is no DNA. The CDR3 sequence is 16 residues long. The germline gives CDR1 ENHRY, CDR2 SYGVKD. This CDR3 reads CAISGGQVRSSYEQYF.

The chain recombines TRBV7-2 with TRBJ1-5; the TCRdb call, TRBD1, lacks DNA for checking. Germline CDR1 reads SGHTA; CDR2 reads FQGNSA. The CDR3 runs to 14 residues. The CDR3 is CASSLVAGDQPQHF.